These 10 T cell receptor beta chains originate from one sample sequenced in a study of T cells in Graves' hyperthyroidism and ophthalmopathy. TCR beta CDR3 regions were amplified from RNA. During a first-round RT-PCR of the TCR CDR3, the HTBI primer set was used. Via MiXCR, TCRdb re-called the multiplex PCR reads, giving one row per CDR3 protein. Of approximately 570,000 distinct CDR3 sequences listed, approximately 20% are singletons. Sequencing input: blood. These receptors originate from a man aged 40-55 years with Graves' ophthalmopathy.

The chain links TRBV2 to TRBJ2-6; TRBD1 matches 7 bases. V gave up 6 bases and J gave up 4 bases; unmatched junction bases: 18. Germline loops: CDR1 SNHLY, CDR2 FYNNEI. The length of the CDR3 is 19 residues. The chain's CDR3 is CASRPGTAVKTEGANVLTF. DNA of the CDR3: TGTGCCAGCAGACCCGGGACAGCGGTAAAAACGGAAGGGGCCAACGTCCTGACTTTC.

The chain carries TRBV5-1 and TRBJ2-2; D perhaps matches TRBD1 (5 bases). This CDR3 has 19 residues. Looked up from germline, CDR1 is SGHRS and CDR2 is YFSETQ. The V and J ends lost 0 bases and 0 bases respectively, with 18 bases between them. In DNA, the CDR3 is TGCGCCAGCAGCTTGGTAGAAGGGGAAACCCTCGCGAACACCGGGGAGCTGTTTTTT. It is translated as CASSLVEGETLANTGELFF.

The chain combines TRBV20-1 with TRBJ1-2; D not certain. Germline loops: CDR1 DFQATT, CDR2 SNEGSKA (reference sequence). The ends were cut back, 3 bases at V and 5 bases at J, with 19 bases in the middle. The CDR3 totals 15 residues. The DNA of the CDR3 is TGCAGTGCTAGCAAAGCCGCCACAGCCTCGTATGGCTACACCTTC. Translated: CSASKAATASYGYTF.

The sample holds a few counts of this clonotype. This chain uses TRBV7-2 with TRBJ1-2; D possibly corresponds to TRBD1 (5 bases). Germline V gives CDR1 SGHTA, CDR2 FQGNSA. This CDR3 is built from 15 residues. Trimming removed 2 bases at V and 2 bases at J, with 12 bases between. The CDR3 here is CASSLKAGLNYGYTF. DNA of the CDR3: TGTGCCAGCAGCTTAAAGGCAGGGTTGAACTATGGCTACACCTTC.

This clonotype has just a few counts. V and J are TRBV12-3 or TRBV12-4 and TRBJ2-1; 7 bases match TRBD2. V dropped 6 bases and J dropped 14; count of bases not matched to a gene: 7. The CDR3 loop spans 11 amino acids. The CDR3 DNA follows: TGTGCCAGCAGGACCGGGACTAAGGAGTTCTTC. Translated, it gives CASRTGTKEFF.

The chain uses TRBV7-8 and TRBJ2-3; no clear D gene. This CDR3 is 14 amino acids long. Germline lookup yields CDR1 SGHVS and CDR2 FQNEAQ. V was clipped by 0 bases and J by 4 bases, with 8 bases between them. Written as DNA, the CDR3 is TGTGCCAGCAGCTTAGCGGGGAAAGCAGATACGCAGTATTTT. Amino acid sequence: CASSLAGKADTQYF.

This chain connects TRBV6-1 to TRBJ2-5, with D perhaps given as TRBD1 or TRBD2 (5 bases each). The V gene's germline CDR1 is MNHNS and CDR2 SASEGT. Trimming cost V 5 bases and J 4 bases, with 14 bases left between them. CDR3 length equals 14 residues. The CDR3 spells CASSLYLGTETQYF. Written as DNA, the CDR3 is TGTGCCAGCAGTTTATACCTAGGGACAGAGACCCAGTACTTC.

The chain combines TRBV7-9 with TRBJ1-1; D might be TRBD1 (5 bases). This CDR3 comprises 14 residues. Per the germline V gene, CDR1 is SEHNR and CDR2 is FQNEAQ (reference sequence). The V and J ends lost 3 bases and 1 base respectively, with 9 bases between them. CDR3 in amino acids: CASSLTATNTEAFF. The CDR3, as DNA: TGTGCCAGCAGCTTGACAGCGACGAACACTGAAGCTTTCTTT.

This clonotype has just a few counts. The chain uses TRBV19 and TRBJ2-1; TRBD1 matches at 8 bases. Germline-derived CDR1 and CDR2 are LNHDA and SQIVND (reference sequence). After removal of 5 bases from V and 3 bases from J, the junction contained 6 bases not matched to a gene. The CDR3 runs 15 residues. The CDR3 DNA reads TGTGCCAGTAGTCCAGGACAGGGAAACTACAATGAGCAGTTCTTC. This codes for CASSPGQGNYNEQFF.

In its sample, this clonotype was seen a few times. The J gene is TRBJ2-7, the V gene TRBV6-1; 7 bases fit TRBD1. This CDR3 comprises 14 residues. Unmatched junction bases numbered 8, after V lost 5 bases and J lost 4 bases. Germline loops: CDR1 MNHNS, CDR2 SASEGT. In DNA form, the CDR3 reads TGTGCCAGCAGTCCGACAGGGAAGGGGTACGAGCAGTACTTC. Translated: CASSPTGKGYEQYF.